The 6 T cell receptor beta chains listed next were all sequenced from one sample in a study of T cells in Graves' hyperthyroidism and ophthalmopathy. TCR beta CDR3 sequences were amplified from RNA transcripts. First-round RT-PCR of the TCR CDR3 relied on the HTBI primer set. TCRdb re-called the multiplex PCR reads through MiXCR, storing one row per CDR3 protein. In the table there are around 360,000 distinct CDR3 sequences, roughly 15% of which are singletons. The source material was blood. Receptors were obtained from a woman aged 60-75 years with Graves' ophthalmopathy.

This clonotype appeared a few times. This CDR3 is missing its conserved last phenylalanine or tryptophan, likely due to a read error. This sequence joins TRBV7-2 and TRBJ2-3, with TRBD2 matching 7 bases. The CDR3 is made up of 15 amino acids. V lost 3 bases to trimming and J lost 0 bases; unmatched junction nucleotides: 3. Germline CDR1 reads SGHTA; CDR2 reads FQGNSA. The CDR3 loop is CASSLGGESTDTQYL. DNA of the CDR3: TGTGCCAGCAGCTTGGGGGGGGAGAGCACAGATACGCAGTATCTT.

The genes are TRBV9 and TRBJ2-1, with D maybe TRBD1 (5 bases). Germline lookup yields CDR1 SGDLS and CDR2 YYNGEE. The CDR3 has 13 residues. Trimming left V 4 bases short and J 8 bases short, with 13 bases between. CDR3 sequence reads: CASSPGPGDEQFF. Written as DNA, the CDR3 is TGTGCCAGCAGCCCAGGGCCGGGCGATGAGCAGTTCTTC. The whole variable domain, remainder taken from reference TRBV9 and TRBJ2-1, is DSGVTQTPKHLITATGQRVTLRCSPRSGDLSVYWYQQSLDQGLQFLIQYYNGEERAKGNILERFSAQQFPDLHSELNLSSLELGDSALYFCASSPGPGDEQFFGPGTRLTVL.

This clonotype was detected ten times or more. The genes are TRBV28 and TRBJ1-5; D unclear. Trimming took off 1 base at V and 4 bases at J, with 8 bases between the two ends. The CDR3 totals 14 residues. CDR1 is MDHEN and CDR2 is SYDVKM in the germline V gene. The CDR3 spells CASSLSGRNQPQHF. As DNA, the CDR3 is TGTGCCAGCAGTTTATCGGGCAGGAATCAGCCCCAGCATTTT.

This chain uses TRBV20-1 with TRBJ2-7, with 10 positions matching TRBD1. The CDR3 totals 14 residues. In germline, CDR1 is DFQATT, CDR2 SNEGSKA (reference sequence). The ends lost 3 bases at V and 5 bases at J; junction bases unmatched: 7. CDR3 amino acids: CSARSGDRGNEQYF. CDR3 DNA sequence: TGCAGTGCTAGGAGCGGGGACAGGGGCAACGAGCAGTACTTC.

This clonotype was seen at least ten times. The chain couples TRBV2 to TRBJ1-5, with D perhaps matching TRBD1 (6 bases). The CDR3 is made up of 14 amino acids. CDR1 SNHLY and CDR2 FYNNEI come from the germline V gene. V was trimmed by 8 bases and J by 3 bases, leaving 14 bases between them. In nucleotides, the CDR3 is TGTGCCAGCCGGGGGACACCTCACAATCAGCCCCAGCATTTT. Protein product: CASRGTPHNQPQHF.

With respect to this clonotype: This could be a read error, since a much larger clone is one nucleotide away. J is TRBJ2-7 and V is TRBV28; perhaps TRBD2 as D (6 bases). This CDR3 region has 13 residues. CDR1 and CDR2 (germline): MDHEN, SYDVKM. The CDR3 reads CAGSSRLAYEQYF. The CDR3 DNA follows: TGTGCCGGCAGTTCCAGACTAGCCTACGAGCAGTACTTC.